This T cell receptor beta chain was recovered during a study of identical twins. This clonotype was picked up many times. The antigen is undetermined. Through template switching, a universal primer site was introduced, and the cDNA contained unique molecular identifiers. MiXCR, applied by TCRdb to the 5' RACE reads, yields one record per CDR3 protein. The table shows around 250,000 distinct CDR3 sequences, with 5.5% to 7% occurring only once. Germline lookup yields CDR1 SGHRS and CDR2 YFSETQ. This CDR3 is 15 amino acids long. Trimming took off 0 bases at V and 6 bases at J, with 12 bases between the two ends. Study conclusions and caveats: Monozygotic twin pairs showed more out-of-frame TCR alpha sharing than models estimated. Out-of-frame alpha sequences that twins shared showed excess low generation probability.

These same records also appear under a second study, on yellow fever vaccine responses in identical twins.

The specimen was memory (CD45RO+) T cells sorted from blood. The receptor's source is a woman aged 18 to 35 in good health. The chain links TRBV5-1 to TRBJ2-2; D assignment may be TRBD1 or TRBD2 (5 bases each). The DNA of the CDR3 is TGCGCCAGCAGCTTGGGCCAGGGAGCCTCCGGGGAGCTGTTTTTT. Its protein product is CASSLGQGASGELFF.